Below, 24 T cell receptor beta chains from the same sample are listed, as sequenced in a study of shared clonotypes between healthy human individuals. Assay used: immunoSEQ multiplex PCR; TCRdb lists only in-frame clones, some missing. Here the sample spans 500,000 to 650,000 clones, around 78% being singletons. Sequences were obtained from PBMCs. The receptors originated from a woman between 40 and 50 years old in good health. Some clones in this sample may be carry-over from other donors' samples.

This clone occurred a few times. The chain is built from TRBV4-1 and TRBJ2-4, with TRBD1 as a possible D gene (6 bases). V was pared by 2 bases and J by 0 bases, with 11 bases between. This CDR3 region has 16 residues. The germline gives CDR1 MGHRA, CDR2 YSYEKL. CDR3 DNA: TGCGCCAGCAGCCAACCCGGGACATTAGCCAAAAACATTCAGTACTTC. Translated, it gives CASSQPGTLAKNIQYF.

The V call is TRBV14, the J call TRBJ2-1; D could derive from TRBD1 or TRBD2 (5 bases each). Germline V CDR1 and CDR2: SGHDN, FVKESK. CDR3 length: 13 amino acids. V lost 0 bases, J lost 12 bases, and 12 bases lay in between. In DNA form, the CDR3 reads TGTGCCAGCAGCCAAGAGCAACCGGGACGGCAGTTCTTC. It encodes CASSQEQPGRQFF.

This sequence joins TRBV7-3 and TRBJ2-7; TRBD2 aligns across 13 bases. V was clipped by 6 bases and J by 0 bases; unmatched bases: 14. Germline V CDR1 and CDR2: SGHTA, FQGTGA. This CDR3 is built from 19 residues. CDR3 DNA sequence: TGTGCCAGCAGTCCGAAAGGGGGACTAGCGGGAAGGAGCTCCTACGAGCAGTACTTC. It translates to CASSPKGGLAGRSSYEQYF.

The J gene is TRBJ1-3, the V gene TRBV28; D ambiguous. The germline V gene encodes CDR1 MDHEN and CDR2 SYDVKM. The CDR3 has 15 amino acids. V lost 4 bases, J lost 0 bases, and 10 bases lay in between. The CDR3 loop reads CASSSPGTSGNTIYF. The CDR3 nucleotides read TGTGCCAGCAGTTCCCCAGGTACCTCTGGAAACACCATATATTTT.

This clone showed up many times. The CDR3 bases are TGCAGCGTTGGGAGCGCTAGCGGGAGTCTCGCCGAGCAGTACTTC. Protein product: CSVGSASGSLAEQYF. The chain recombines TRBV29-1 with TRBJ2-7, with 10 bases aligning to TRBD2. Trimming removed 4 bases from V and 6 bases from J; junction bases left unmatched: 12. The CDR3 covers 15 residues. The germline CDR1 and CDR2 sequences are SQVTM and ANQGSEA.

This clone has only one observation. The chain uses TRBV30 and TRBJ2-3, with TRBD1 as a possible D gene (5 bases). CDR3 length: 14 residues. CDR1 is GTSNPN, CDR2 SVGIG, per germline (reference sequence). Trimming took 1 base from V and 4 from J, leaving 12 bases between them. As DNA, the CDR3 is TGTGCCTGGAGTGCCCCAAGGGGCGCAGATACGCAGTATTTT. As protein: CAWSAPRGADTQYF.

V and J are TRBV18 and TRBJ1-4; D is undetermined. V lost 2 bases to trimming and J lost 4 bases, with 11 bases between them. Germline loops: CDR1 KGHSH, CDR2 LQKENI. The CDR3 loop spans 15 amino acids. The CDR3 DNA is TGTGCCAGCTCACCAGCCGGGCAGTTTAATGAAAAACTGTTTTTT. This codes for CASSPAGQFNEKLFF.

V gene TRBV21-1 combines with J gene TRBJ2-7; the tabulated D call, TRBD2, remains unverified against the DNA. TRBV21-1 represents a pseudogene. The CDR3 is made up of 19 amino acids. The CDR3 region is CASTKFPGLAGPSSYEQYF. The CDR3 DNA reads TGTGCCAGCACCAAATTTCCGGGACTAGCGGGGCCCAGCTCCTACGAGCAGTACTTC.

As concerns this clone: The likely explanation is a read error, given a far larger clone one base away. The chain employs TRBV5-6 and TRBJ1-2; 9 bases agree with TRBD1. The germline V gene encodes CDR1 SGHDT and CDR2 YYEEEE. The ends lost 3 bases at V and 2 bases at J; junction bases unmatched: 8. The CDR3 extends over 16 amino acids. CDR3 nucleotides: TGTGCCAGCAGCTATTTGGGACAGGGATTGAACTATGGCTACACCTTC. Translation: CASSYLGQGLNYGYTF.

The chain carries TRBV2 and TRBJ2-3; 8 positions match TRBD1. Unmatched junction bases numbered 10, after V lost 9 bases and J lost 2 bases. The CDR3 has 15 residues. CDR1 is SNHLY, CDR2 FYNNEI, per germline. Here the CDR3 reads CASSMDRVATDTQYF. The CDR3, as DNA: TGTGCCAGTAGTATGGACAGGGTGGCCACAGATACGCAGTATTTT.

The V gene is TRBV27, the J gene TRBJ1-2; tentatively, D is TRBD1 (6 bases). Trimming took off 6 bases at V and 6 bases at J, with 14 bases between the two ends. The V gene's germline CDR1 is MNHEY and CDR2 SMNVEV (reference sequence). The CDR3 has 13 amino acids. CDR3 bases: TGTGCCAGCAGGACACAGGGATGGGATGGCTACACCTTC. Residues: CASRTQGWDGYTF.

The V call is TRBV11-2, the J call TRBJ2-3; 11 nucleotides agree with TRBD2. CDR1 and CDR2 (germline): SGHAT, FQNNGV. J lost 3 bases, V lost 6 bases, and 8 bases had no gene match. This CDR3 contains 16 residues. The DNA of the CDR3 is TGTGCCAGCAGTTCCATAGCGGGAGGGGGGACAGATACGCAGTATTTT. This sequence encodes CASSSIAGGGTDTQYF.

The chain links TRBV5-1 to TRBJ1-6, with D perhaps matching TRBD1 (6 bases). The V end lost 0 bases, the J end lost 9 bases, and 16 bases lay between the germline ends. The CDR3 is 16 amino acids. Germline V lookup: CDR1 SGHRS, CDR2 YFSETQ. This chain's CDR3 is CASSLGGRGGGSPLHF. The CDR3 DNA follows: TGCGCCAGCAGCTTGGGCGGGCGCGGAGGGGGTTCACCCCTCCACTTT.

The J gene is TRBJ1-2, the V gene TRBV11-2; a weak D match, TRBD1 (6 bases). Germline V gene lookup returns CDR1 SGHAT and CDR2 FQNNGV. V lost 4 bases, J lost 4 bases, and 10 bases lay in between. This CDR3 has 13 amino acids. For the CDR3, the DNA is TGTGCCAGCAGCTCTGACAGGCCCTATGGCTACACCTTC. Translating gives CASSSDRPYGYTF.

The V call is TRBV11-2, the J call TRBJ1-1, with 10 positions matching TRBD1. The CDR3 is made up of 14 amino acids. The V segment lost 1 base and the J segment 10 bases; nucleotides outside the gene matches: 6. Germline V gene lookup returns CDR1 SGHAT and CDR2 FQNNGV. CDR3 sequence: CASSLALDRGGAFF. DNA for the CDR3: TGTGCCAGCAGCTTAGCTTTGGACAGGGGGGGAGCTTTCTTT.

On this clone itself: The same CDR3 arises from other DNA sequences in this sample as well. The CDR3 DNA follows: TGTGCCAGCTCACAGGGACAGGCGAACACCGGGGAGCTGTTTTTT. Translated, it gives CASSQGQANTGELFF. The chain has TRBV18 and TRBJ2-2, with 8 bases that match TRBD1. CDR1 is KGHSH, CDR2 LQKENI, per germline. The CDR3 spans 15 residues. The junction had 1 base not matched to a gene; V was cut back by 4 bases and J by 0 bases.

The chain has TRBV27 and TRBJ2-3; D gene ambiguous. The CDR3 spans 12 residues. The V end lost 6 bases, the J end lost 6 bases, and 10 bases lay between the germline ends. Germline V lookup: CDR1 MNHEY, CDR2 SMNVEV (reference sequence). CDR3 DNA: TGTGCCAGCAGCCGATCGAGGGATACGCAGTATTTT. It encodes CASSRSRDTQYF.

This chain uses TRBV28 with TRBJ2-6; no definite D call. The V gene's germline CDR1 is MDHEN and CDR2 SYDVKM. This CDR3 region has 16 residues. V was cut by 4 bases and J by 0 bases, with 10 bases left in between. The CDR3 is CASSSTAFSGANVLTF. The CDR3 DNA follows: TGTGCCAGCAGTTCGACGGCCTTCTCTGGGGCCAACGTCCTGACTTTC.

This sequence joins TRBV27 and TRBJ2-1; no clear D. This CDR3 comprises 12 residues. V was clipped by 5 bases and J by 7 bases, with 9 bases between them. Looked up from germline, CDR1 is MNHEY and CDR2 is SMNVEV (reference sequence). This CDR3 is CASSPSANEQFF. CDR3 DNA sequence: TGTGCCAGCAGTCCGTCTGCGAATGAGCAGTTCTTC.

The rearrangement links TRBV18 to TRBJ2-1; 10 bases match TRBD2. The CDR3 consists of 15 residues. The germline gives CDR1 KGHSH, CDR2 LQKENI. V gave up 3 bases and J gave up 5 bases; unmatched junction bases: 4. The CDR3 DNA follows: TGTGCCAGCTCACCTGGACTAGCGGCCAACAATGAGCAGTTCTTC. As protein: CASSPGLAANNEQFF.

The count of this clone is one. The genes are TRBV7-8 and TRBJ2-3, with 7 bases lining up with TRBD1. The CDR3 is made up of 15 amino acids. V lost 2 bases to trimming and J lost 4 bases; unmatched junction nucleotides: 6. Germline CDR1 is SGHVS and CDR2 is FQNEAQ. In DNA, the CDR3 is TGTGCCAGCAGCTTATGGGGACAGTCATCAGATACGCAGTATTTT. Translated, it gives CASSLWGQSSDTQYF.

In regard to this clone: This probably arose from a read error, given a far larger clone one base away. The chain uses TRBV7-9 and TRBJ1-3; no definite D call. This CDR3 spans 12 amino acids. Trimming stripped 4 bases from V and 6 bases from J, with 7 bases between. CDR1 is SEHNR, CDR2 FQNEAQ, per germline (reference sequence). The CDR3 DNA reads TGTGCCAGCAGCTCAGTAGTAAACACCATATATTTT. Protein sequence: CASSSVVNTIYF.

This clone occurred many times. V usage is TRBV6-6 and J usage is TRBJ1-6; D not certain. The CDR3 has 15 residues. CDR1 and CDR2 (germline): MNHNY, SVGAGI (reference sequence). V dropped 4 bases and J dropped 8 bases, with 15 bases sitting between them. The CDR3 reads CASSLLVGPDSPLHF. The CDR3 bases are TGTGCCAGCAGTTTACTTGTAGGGCCGGATTCACCCCTCCACTTT.

This chain connects TRBV7-2 to TRBJ1-3; a weak D match, TRBD1 (5 bases). The CDR3 contains 14 residues. Germline V CDR1 and CDR2: SGHTA, FQGNSA. V lost 3 bases and J lost 3, with 9 bases in between. CDR3 DNA sequence: TGTGCCAGCAGCTTCGGGGGGTATGGAAACACCATATATTTT. It is translated as CASSFGGYGNTIYF. Drawing the rest from reference TRBV7-2 and TRBJ1-3, the complete variable domain is GAGVSQSPSNKVTEKGKDVELRCDPISGHTALYWYRQSLGQGLEFLIYFQGNSAPDKSGLPSDRFSAERTGGSVSTLTIQRTQQEDSAVYLCASSFGGYGNTIYFGEGSWLTVV.